One T cell receptor beta chain is described in this entry. This clone showed up just once. This clone's antigen is unknown. Nothing much larger sits one base from this clone, and base qualities are not available. The data derive from a study of cytomegalovirus exposure and HLA in healthy donors (dated by TCRdb to the late 2010s). For context, the study as a whole: According to an earlier analysis of 450 to 650 of the donors, some 180 million T cells yielded 90 million to 140 million unique TCR beta sequences and about 300 Gb of sequence data. The study used immunosequencing to profile the T cell repertoires of approximately 650 subjects and linked those repertoires to cytomegalovirus serostatus. An earlier analysis of roughly 580 of the donors used high-throughput TCR beta sequencing to judge whether each TCR beta V gene segment behaved as functional or pseudogenic. The study was designed to test whether signatures of past pathogen exposure could be identified by cataloging public T cell receptors. About 310 gigabases of sequencing data and around 87 million unique TCR sequences were included in an early release covering several hundred HLA-typed donors. Across around 400 genotyped donors of the cohort, an average of roughly 250,000 unique TCR beta nucleotide sequences per donor were sequenced, and 15% to 20% of those sequences were non-productive. Because of strong linkage in the cohort, roughly five DR-DQ haplotypes were treated as single units for association and clustering. Rather than using new phenotypic data, the later analysis identified candidate immune exposures from TCR beta sequences and from how often those sequences occurred across donors. High-throughput TCR immunosequencing, statistical association of individual TCRs with disease status, and machine learning were combined to predict cytomegalovirus infection status. Typing coverage varied by locus: roughly 620-640 donors for A, B, C, DRB1 and DQB1; approximately 500 for DQA1; some 610 for DPA1; more than 450 for DPB1. All discovery cohort repertoires had been generated on a single sequencing platform. Donor age, sex, ethnicity and CMV serostatus were compiled alongside the repertoire data. HLA typing covered class I and class II loci at four-digit resolution. The genetic ancestry cluster associated with self-reported Caucasian donors included roughly 84% of the approximately 430 genotyped donors. Genome-wide SNP genotypes for about 65% of the 666 donors were used in a later genetic analysis, which treated that subset as a discovery cohort. In a later analysis, previously published TCR beta repertoires from 550 to 700 donors were re-analyzed and high-resolution HLA genotyping was added so that TCR occurrence patterns could be studied. Besides the first cohort of around 670 subjects, a separate validation cohort made up of over 95 different subjects was used. What the research found in general, with its limitations: Most TCR sequences were seen in very few donors, while some public TCRs were found in many individuals. Because HLA typing was missing for some donors at each locus, association tests included only the typed subset. In a later analysis, several top co-occurrence clusters were reported to appear linked to parvovirus B19, influenza, CMV and Epstein-Barr virus. According to a later analysis, most CMV-associated TCR beta chains appeared to be HLA-restricted, and the HLA associations seemed to be driven largely by CMV exposure. A later analysis found that TCR association rates varied across HLA loci, with DRB1 alleles showing the most associated TCRs and HLA-C alleles the fewest. For the cohort, immune exposure information was limited to CMV serostatus. A cluster of highly shared sequence variants was judged likely to represent a technical artifact of the sequencing pipeline. In vitro tests confirmed that three of the cytomegalovirus-associated TCR beta chains recognize cytomegalovirus antigens. According to the authors, the approach could potentially be generalized to other disease states and immunological phenotypes. The classifier was reported to diagnose cytomegalovirus status with high specificity and sensitivity in both the original cohort and the validation cohort. A later genetic analysis reported fewer N-insertions in productive TCRs among donors in an Asian-associated ancestry cluster than the roughly 700-donor mean. In this cohort, only TCR beta chains were sequenced, and detectable features were limited by the absence of alpha or paired-chain data. Roughly uniform sequencing depth across donors was assumed in presence/absence analyses, although this assumption may not hold. A later genetic analysis associated a missense DCLRE1C variant with V-gene and J-gene trimming of TCR beta chains, and an independent cohort replicated the association. In a later analysis, HLA-associated TCR beta chains were found to be more clonally expanded and to have lower generation probabilities than equally common non-associated chains. A total of about 180 TCR beta chains were listed by the study as associated with cytomegalovirus. Linkage disequilibrium might explain the correlated functional status among segregating V segments, but an unknown experimental factor could not be excluded. Broadly in line with IMGT annotations, most TCR beta V segments showed up in productive rearrangements about 87% or about 30% of the time in an earlier analysis of 587 of the donors. A later analysis associated 16,951 TCR beta sequences with specific HLA alleles at a false discovery rate of 0.05. Because counts were too low, 15 to 20 rarely observed V segments, including chromosome 9 orphons, were left out of the earlier analysis of roughly 600 of the donors. Some IMGT-functional V segments, including TRBV6-2 and TRBV6-3, could not be distinguished by the 87-base-pair reads and were therefore excluded. A further reported finding was that TCR beta sequences accurately predicted the HLA-A and HLA-B alleles for most subjects in the first cohort. Assigning TCR associations to individual alleles was difficult when HLA alleles, especially DR and DQ, strongly co-occurred.

In total, 500 to 700 healthy bone marrow donors made up the cohort. At the time of sampling, all cohort members were nominally healthy, though unrecorded immune exposures were likely present. The donor was CMV seronegative and belonged to the group of around 350 seronegative cohort members. Every donor gave a peripheral blood sample, and the peripheral blood mononuclear cells from that sample were used for TCR beta sequencing. The Qiagen DNeasy Blood Extraction Kit was used to extract genomic DNA from the blood cell samples. Libraries were prepared through the immunoSEQ multiplex PCR assay. For the multiplex PCR, a mixture combining 60 forward primers for TCR Vbeta segments and 13 reverse primers for TCR Jbeta segments was used. A multiplex PCR assay on genomic DNA amplified the CDR3 region of rearranged TCR beta genes. The Illumina HiSeq System was used to sequence the amplified TCR beta libraries as 87-base-pair reads. The original pipeline was this. Across the 500 to 700 repertoires, a later analysis counted 75 million to 90 million unique TCR beta chains, roughly 11 million of which were shared by at least two donors. A nearest-neighbor algorithm error-corrected the raw reads and collapsed the reads into unique sequences, merging closely related sequences to remove PCR and sequencing errors. Alignment of CDR3 sequences to IMGT reference sequences was used to assign V, D and J gene segments. Each retained sequence needed at least a six-nucleotide match to both a V gene segment and a J gene segment. A rearrangement counted as productive if the CDR3 had no stop codons and remained in frame with V and J, and every other rearrangement counted as non-productive. Following IMGT convention, CDR3 was defined as the stretch from the second conserved V-encoded cysteine to the conserved J-encoded phenylalanine. In an earlier analysis of more than 550 of the donors, sequences lacking an unambiguous match to a single V gene segment were excluded. An earlier analysis of several hundred of the donors called V segments functional above 56.7% productive rearrangements and segregating when the between-donor standard deviation exceeded 5%. A statistical classification framework was built to diagnose cytomegalovirus status from the catalog of TCR beta chain sequences. In a later analysis, TCR nucleotide sequences were compared against IMGT/GENE-DB human TR gene sequences so that V and J genes could be assigned. Using the TCRdist pipeline, a later analysis assigned CDR3 sequences along with most-parsimonious VDJ recombination scenarios. A later analysis defined each TCR beta chain by its CDR3 amino acid sequence plus V-gene family, and excluded reads lacking a unique V-gene family. As a way to deal with suspected cross-contamination and a sequencing artifact, a later analysis dropped more than 500 nucleotide sequences that were highly shared and had low generation probability. A later analysis calculated a clonal expansion index for each public chain from normalized within-repertoire ranks of inferred template counts. In a later analysis, generation probabilities were computed with a VDJ recombination model fitted to out-of-frame rearrangements, and the resulting probabilities were checked against IGoR. A later analysis scored TCR-TCR, TCR-HLA and TCR-CMV co-occurrence with hypergeometric tests, applying a repertoire-size bias correction to TCR pairs. A later analysis estimated false discovery rates by permuting HLA or CMV assignments 20 times. In a later analysis, co-occurring TCRs were grouped with DBSCAN, and TCRdist sequence similarity was added when clustering was performed within HLA-allele-positive subsets. Co-occurrence clustering excluded repertoires with fewer than 30,000 or more than 120,000 public chains, plus five with anomalous nucleotide sharing. TCRdb stores this immuneACCESS table with in-frame sequences only. Part of the clones is absent; in the studies checked, under half of the shortfall reflects unresolved V genes, and no reason is known for the rest. D and trimming come from the DNA, and the V and J calls and clone size come from that table. The sample records around 110,000 clones, under 85% of which are singletons. Jointly, the top ten make up 4.2% of the sample.

The junction shows trimming of 6 bases on V and 7 bases on J, and the gene matches do not reach 11 bases of it. Including cysteine and phenylalanine, the CDR3 has 15 amino acids. Only CDR3 DNA is held: 45 bases, read in frame from base 1. CDR1 and CDR2 were assigned from the germline V gene as MNHNS and SASEGT. The receptor comes from a male donor in good health and CMV-seronegative. The chain was built from TRBV6-1 and TRBJ2-5; a stretch of 10 junction bases matches TRBD1. Source material: PBMCs. This receptor carries the CDR3 CASSYGTGADGTQYF. The base sequence is TGTGCCAGCAGCTATGGGACAGGGGCCGATGGGACCCAGTACTTC.